The sequence of this T cell receptor beta chain was determined in a study of T cell responses to AZD1222 COVID-19 vaccine. Combined were second doses at about 4 or about 12 weeks. As to this clone: Its antigen is undetermined.

CDR1 and CDR2 (germline): KGHSH, LQKENI. The CDR3 contains 14 residues. The V segment lost 4 bases and the J segment 3 bases; nucleotides outside the gene matches: 4. Study results and caveats: Females made up more of the donors, who were largely white British, and clonal diversity may have come out too low. Spike-wide coverage was observed for vaccine-associated CD4 TCRs, with dominant responses at 160-218 and 743-854.

Libraries were prepared by immunoSEQ multiplex PCR; TCRdb keeps only in-frame clonotypes and omits some of them. This sample has around 110,000 clones, with roughly nine tenths found just once. This material consisted of peripheral blood, taken 28 days after the second AZD1222 dose. V usage is TRBV18 and J usage is TRBJ2-3, with TRBD2 matching over 7 bases. This receptor was obtained from an adult who received the AZD1222 COVID-19 vaccine. The CDR3 DNA follows: TGTGCCAGCTCACAGGGAGGGAAAACAGATACGCAGTATTTT. This sequence encodes CASSQGGKTDTQYF.